This passage covers 10 T cell receptor beta chains from one sample sequenced in a study of T cell repertoires in cytomegalovirus infection. TCRdb recomputed calls from the reads with MiXCR, one row per CDR3 protein. The profile shows around 290,000 distinct CDR3 sequences, around 25% of them singletons. Sequenced input: PBMCs. The receptors were gathered from a human donor in good health (CMV status not recorded). Some clones in this sample may be carry-over from other donors' samples.

The rearrangement joins TRBV25-1 to TRBJ2-1; 11 bases map to TRBD1. This CDR3 has 19 amino acids. The germline V gene has CDR1 MGHDK and CDR2 SYGVNS. V gave up 8 bases and J gave up 0 bases; unmatched junction bases: 15. The DNA of the CDR3 is TGTGCCAGCGGACCCGCCGGGACAGGGGGTTTAACCTCCTACAATGAGCAGTTCTTC. Translating gives CASGPAGTGGLTSYNEQFF.

The gene calls are TRBV27 and TRBJ2-3, with D maybe TRBD2 (5 bases). CDR3 length equals 15 residues. Germline V gene lookup returns CDR1 MNHEY and CDR2 SMNVEV (reference sequence). V lost 4 bases to trimming and J lost 4 bases, with 15 bases between them. The DNA of the CDR3 is TGTGCCAGCAGTTCCTTACTAGTTTCGCCAGATACGCAGTATTTT. Translated, it gives CASSSLLVSPDTQYF.

This chain uses TRBV6-5 with TRBJ2-5; D uncertain. The length of the CDR3 is 14 residues. V dropped 2 bases and J dropped 0 bases, with 7 bases sitting between them. Germline CDR1 reads MNHEY; CDR2 reads SVGAGI. DNA of the CDR3: TGTGCCAGCAGTTACAGATTCTACCAAGAGACCCAGTACTTC. Translated, it gives CASSYRFYQETQYF.

The chain combines TRBV24-1 with TRBJ1-5; 8 positions agree with TRBD1. With 6 bases clipped from V and 5 bases from J, the junction kept 5 bases outside the gene matches. CDR3 length: 14 amino acids. In germline, CDR1 is KGHDR, CDR2 SFDVKD. The CDR3 DNA reads TGTGCCACCAGTCTCAGGGGGCTTGATCAGCCCCAGCATTTT. This sequence encodes CATSLRGLDQPQHF.

The chain is built from TRBV28 and TRBJ2-3, with 8 bases aligning to TRBD2. The CDR3 length is 17 residues. The germline CDR1 and CDR2 sequences are MDHEN and SYDVKM. V lost 3 bases, J lost 3 bases, and 11 bases stayed unmatched. CDR3 region: CASSFAGGHGYTDTQYF. The CDR3 DNA reads TGTGCCAGCAGTTTCGCGGGGGGCCATGGGTATACAGATACGCAGTATTTT.

The chain has TRBV7-4 and TRBJ2-1; D is possibly TRBD1 (5 bases). V dropped 4 bases and J dropped 0 bases, with 10 bases sitting between them. This CDR3 is 15 amino acids long. Looked up from germline, CDR1 is SGHVT and CDR2 is SQSDAQ. The CDR3 DNA reads as TGTGCCAGCAGCTACCAGGGAAGCTCCTACAATGAGCAGTTCTTC. Its protein product is CASSYQGSSYNEQFF.

This clonotype was observed a handful of times. This chain links TRBV5-1 with TRBJ2-1; possible D gene TRBD2, 6 bases. V lost 3 bases and J lost 5, with 24 bases in between. This CDR3 is built from 18 residues. Germline V gene data show CDR1 as SGHRS and CDR2 as YFSETQ. The CDR3, as DNA: TGCGCCAGCAGCTGGATGCGGGGCGGAAGGGGAGTAAACAATGAGCAGTTCTTC. It is translated as CASSWMRGGRGVNNEQFF.

Written as DNA, the CDR3 is TGTGCCAGCAGTGAAGGCAGCTCTGGAAACACCATATATTTT. Translation gives CASSEGSSGNTIYF. This sequence joins TRBV25-1 and TRBJ1-3; D is unclear. Germline CDR1 MGHDK, CDR2 SYGVNS. The CDR3 is made up of 14 amino acids. Trimming removed 2 bases at V and 0 bases at J, with 5 bases between.

There are a few counts of this clonotype. The chain couples TRBV11-2 to TRBJ1-2; 7 bases line up with TRBD1. V shed 0 bases, J shed 10 bases, and the junction held 8 bases outside the gene matches. Germline V lookup: CDR1 SGHAT, CDR2 FQNNGV. The CDR3 covers 14 residues. This CDR3 is CASSLDQGTDHYTF. DNA of the CDR3: TGTGCCAGCAGCTTAGATCAAGGGACAGATCACTACACCTTC.

The chain carries TRBV7-2 and TRBJ1-1; TRBD1 agrees at 8 bases. The germline gives CDR1 SGHTA, CDR2 FQGNSA. The V segment lost 3 bases and the J segment 4 bases; nucleotides outside the gene matches: 4. CDR3 size: 14 residues. CDR3 region: CASSFSGTGTEAFF. The CDR3 DNA is TGTGCCAGCAGCTTTTCCGGGACAGGCACTGAAGCTTTCTTT.